The clone carrying this T cell receptor (beta chain) was detected only a few times. The entry originates in a study of T-cell memory formation after mild COVID-19. As for the study in general: Clustering of TCRs was largely donor specific.

Deletions cut 8 bases from V and 1 base from J, with 10 bases between. This CDR3 has 14 residues. Germline lookup yields CDR1 KGHDR and CDR2 SFDVKD. TCRdb called the 5' RACE reads again in MiXCR, with one record for every CDR3 protein. The table lists about 240,000 distinct CDR3 sequences, more than 8% of them singletons. Source material: PBMCs or a T cell subset sorted from them (not recorded which). This rearrangement joins TRBV24-1 to TRBJ2-2; D tentatively reads TRBD1 or TRBD2 (5 bases each). The source is a man between 18 and 29 years old who had mild COVID-19 (a few samples of this study predate the infection). Cell type and time point are not known. The CDR3 is CATMGRENTGELFF. The CDR3 DNA sequence: TGTGCCACCATGGGACGGGAGAACACCGGGGAGCTGTTTTTT.